This T cell receptor beta chain emerged from a study of T cell changes during pregnancy in multiple sclerosis. V shed 4 bases and J shed 4 bases, with 14 bases lying between them. Germline V gene sequence: CDR1 LGHNA, CDR2 YSLEER. CDR3 length: 14 residues. The repertoire was sequenced with immunoSEQ multiplex PCR; TCRdb's copy has only in-frame clones and lacks some. The repertoire holds tens of thousands of clones, with more than 85% as singletons. This chain uses TRBV4-3 with TRBJ2-7; no clear D. This receptor was taken from a female donor with multiple sclerosis, enrolled in a pregnancy study. Sequencing used CD8+ T cells from peripheral blood mononuclear cells, obtained in the first trimester of pregnancy. As DNA, the CDR3 is TGCGCCAGCAGCCCACAACCCGATCTGTACGAGCAGTACTTC. Translation: CASSPQPDLYEQYF.